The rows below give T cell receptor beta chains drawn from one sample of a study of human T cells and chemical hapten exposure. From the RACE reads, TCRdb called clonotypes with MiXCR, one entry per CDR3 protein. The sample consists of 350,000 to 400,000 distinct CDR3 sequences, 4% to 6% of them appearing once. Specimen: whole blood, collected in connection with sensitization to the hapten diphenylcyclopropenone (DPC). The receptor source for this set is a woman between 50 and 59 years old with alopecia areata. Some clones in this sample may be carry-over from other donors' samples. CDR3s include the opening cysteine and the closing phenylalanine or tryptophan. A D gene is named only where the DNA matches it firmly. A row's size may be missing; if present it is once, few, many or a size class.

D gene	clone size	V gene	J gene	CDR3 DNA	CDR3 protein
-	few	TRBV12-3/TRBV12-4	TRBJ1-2	TGTGCCAGCATTCTAGGGGCCAAAGCTAACTATGGCTACACCTTC	CASILGAKANYGYTF
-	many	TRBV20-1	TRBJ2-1	TGCAGTGCTAAAACCCCCGGTTATTGGGACACCCTTTCCTACAATGAGCAGTTCTTC	CSAKTPGYWDTLSYNEQFF
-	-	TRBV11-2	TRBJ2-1	TGTGCCAGCAGCCCATATACATGGGACAATGAGCAGTTCTTC	CASSPYTWDNEQFF
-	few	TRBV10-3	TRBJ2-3	TGTGCCATCAGCTTGACGGGAGTCGGTACAGATACGCAGTATTTT	CAISLTGVGTDTQYF
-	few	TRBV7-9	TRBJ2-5	TGTGCCAGCAGCGCCGGACAGTTAAAAGAGACCCAGTACTTC	CASSAGQLKETQYF
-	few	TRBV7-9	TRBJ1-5	TGTGCCAGCAGCTTAGATGGGAGAGGCAATCAGCCCCAGCATTTT	CASSLDGRGNQPQHF
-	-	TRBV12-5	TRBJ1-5	TGTGCTAGTGGCCTTGTCAGCAATCAGCCCCAGCATTTT	CASGLVSNQPQHF
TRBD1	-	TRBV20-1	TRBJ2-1	TGCAGTGCTTCTAACGGACAGGGGTTGCACAATGAGCAGTTCTTC	CSASNGQGLHNEQFF
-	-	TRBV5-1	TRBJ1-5	TGCGCCAGCAGCTTGGGGCCCGGGGGCAGCAATCAGCCCCAGCATTTT	CASSLGPGGSNQPQHF
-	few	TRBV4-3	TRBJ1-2	TGCGCCAGCAGCCAAGCGGGGGCCGGGGGCTATGGCTACACCTTC	CASSQAGAGGYGYTF
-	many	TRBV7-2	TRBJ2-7	TGTGCCAGCAGCTTAGAAGCGGGGACATCCTACGAGCAGTACTTC	CASSLEAGTSYEQYF
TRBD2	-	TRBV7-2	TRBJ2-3	TGTGCCAGCAGCTTCCGGACTAGCACTTTCTCAGATACGCAGTATTTT	CASSFRTSTFSDTQYF
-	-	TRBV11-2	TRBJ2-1	TGTGCCAGCAGCTTAGTTAGTAATGAGCAGTTCTTC	CASSLVSNEQFF
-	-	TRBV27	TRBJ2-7	TGTGCCAGCACCCCAGAGGGGGGCCTTAGCTCCTACGAGCAGTACTTC	CASTPEGGLSSYEQYF
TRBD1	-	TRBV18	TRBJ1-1	TGTGCCAGCTCACCACCGGACAGGAGGAACACTGAAGCTTTCTTT	CASSPPDRRNTEAFF
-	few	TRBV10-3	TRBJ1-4	TGTGCCATCAGTGAGTCGGTAGGGCAGAAAGAAAAACTGTTTTTT	CAISESVGQKEKLFF
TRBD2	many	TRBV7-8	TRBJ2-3	TGTGCCAGCAGCTTAGCAGGGCTAGCGGGCTCAGATACGCAGTATTTT	CASSLAGLAGSDTQYF
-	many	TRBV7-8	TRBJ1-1	TGTGCCAGCAGCTTTGGGCGCGACCCCAGGTATACTGAAGCTTTCTTT	CASSFGRDPRYTEAFF
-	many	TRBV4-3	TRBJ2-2	TGCGCCAGCAGCCAAGACTCGGCCTCCCACACCGGGGAGCTGTTTTTT	CASSQDSASHTGELFF
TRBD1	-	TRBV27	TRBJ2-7	TGTGCCAGCAGTCTAACAGGGGGCGGATCCTACGAGCAGTACTTC	CASSLTGGGSYEQYF
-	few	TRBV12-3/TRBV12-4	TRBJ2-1	TGTGCCAGCAGCCCTCTGGAACTACCAGGGCAGTTCTTC	CASSPLELPGQFF
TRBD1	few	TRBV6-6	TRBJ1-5	TGTGCCAGCAGTTACTCGCCCGACAGGGCTAGCAATCAGCCCCAGCATTTT	CASSYSPDRASNQPQHF
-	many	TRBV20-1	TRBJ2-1	TGCAGTGCTAGAGCCCCCGCTTCCAATGAGCAGTTCTTC	CSARAPASNEQFF
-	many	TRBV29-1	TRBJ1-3	TGCAGCGTTGAAGAGGCCGGGAACACCATATATTTT	CSVEEAGNTIYF
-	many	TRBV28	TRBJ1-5	TGTGCCAGCAGTTTATCGATTGGGTTTCGGCAGCCCCAGCATTTT	CASSLSIGFRQPQHF
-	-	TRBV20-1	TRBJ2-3	TGCAGTGCGGGGACTGTACGAGGGGAAGATACGCAGTATTTT	CSAGTVRGEDTQYF
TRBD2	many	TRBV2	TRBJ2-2	TGTGCCAGCAGTGGGACTAGCGGGATGAACACCGGGGAGCTGTTTTTT	CASSGTSGMNTGELFF
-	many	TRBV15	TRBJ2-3	TGTGCCACCAGCCTAAGCACAGATACGCAGTATTTT	CATSLSTDTQYF
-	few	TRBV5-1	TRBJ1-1	TGCGCCAGCAGCTTGGCCGAGGGAAAGGCTTTCTTT	CASSLAEGKAFF
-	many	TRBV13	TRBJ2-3	TGTGCCAGCAGCTTAGGGCGTGGTACGCAGTATTTT	CASSLGRGTQYF
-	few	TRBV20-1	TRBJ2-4	TGCAGTGTCCCGAAGGCGGGTGCCCAAAACATTCAGTACTTC	CSVPKAGAQNIQYF